Given below is one T cell receptor beta chain in context. These data come from a study of control samples from healthy donors and cancer patients. Profiling relied on immunoSEQ multiplex PCR, and the TCRdb table lists in-frame clones only, not all of them. The data contain 91,000 or so clones, roughly 90% of them seen just once; the ten biggest clones take up roughly 0.9%. The germline V gene encodes CDR1 MDHEN and CDR2 SYDVKM. CDR3 length equals 17 residues. With 5 bases clipped from V and 5 bases from J, the junction kept 13 bases outside the gene matches. This sequence joins TRBV28 and TRBJ2-1, with 9 bases identical to TRBD2. This sequence was found in a woman in her twenties or thirties in good health. Specimen: blood. CDR3 in amino acids: CASSPTVGSGGDNEQFF. The CDR3 bases are TGTGCCAGCAGTCCTACCGTGGGTAGCGGGGGTGACAATGAGCAGTTCTTC.